In this sample, the clone carrying this TCR beta chain turned up many times. Its antigen is undetermined. The sample comes from a study of CD8 T cells in ankylosing spondylitis. J gave up 2 bases and V 6 bases, and 9 bases lay outside the gene matches. Germline loops: CDR1 LGHNA, CDR2 YNFKEQ. The length of the CDR3 is 16 residues. One entry per CDR3 protein results from TCRdb running MiXCR on the 5' RACE reads. The sample carries approximately 220,000 distinct CDR3 sequences, about 11% recorded once. Broader study findings: Typical of ankylosing spondylitis blood, it appeared, was a TCR beta motif of seven to nine highly homologous variants.

The sequence came from a male donor with ankylosing spondylitis or in good health (not recorded which). Sequenced input: blood, either unsorted or a sorted T cell fraction (not recorded which). The rearrangement uses TRBV4-2 and TRBJ2-2, with TRBD2 matching 7 bases. The chain's CDR3 is CASRPNGGINTGELFF. CDR3 nucleotides: TGTGCCAGCAGACCAAACGGGGGGATTAACACCGGGGAGCTGTTTTTT.